The 32 T cell receptor beta chains listed next were all sequenced from one sample in a study of PD-L1 blockade in urothelial cancer. Profiling relied on immunoSEQ multiplex PCR, and the TCRdb table lists in-frame clones only, not all of them. The sample includes some 100,000 clones, about nine tenths of them seen just once. The sequences come from PBMCs, collected around atezolizumab (anti-PD-L1) treatment. All receptors derive from a woman older than 75 with urothelial cancer.

This chain joins TRBV6-1 and TRBJ2-5; D perhaps matches TRBD2 (6 bases). CDR1 and CDR2 (germline): MNHNS, SASEGT. Trimming left V 2 bases short and J 5 bases short, with 9 bases between. There are 13 residues in the CDR3. DNA for the CDR3: TGTGCCAGCAGTGAACGGGAGCGGGAGACCCAGTACTTC. Protein product: CASSERERETQYF.

Of note for this clone: Likely a read error: the CDR3 ends without its conserved phenylalanine or tryptophan. It is unclear where the CDR3 begins or ends on the DNA, so no DNA is shown, and the CDR3 is as TCRdb lists it. V and J are TRBV28 and TRBJ2-7; the table's D call of TRBD2 was not tested on the DNA. The CDR3 spans 11 amino acids, including both terminal residues. Germline V gene sequence: CDR1 MDHEN, CDR2 SYDVKM. The CDR3: CASSSLGGSML.

The chain carries TRBV5-1 and TRBJ2-7, with a tentative D call TRBD2 (5 bases). CDR1 and CDR2 (germline): SGHRS, YFSETQ. The CDR3 has 15 residues. V lost 0 bases and J 2 bases, leaving 12 bases between the germline ends. This CDR3 reads CASSLDWTSPYEQYF. The CDR3 bases are TGCGCCAGCAGCTTGGATTGGACTTCCCCCTACGAGCAGTACTTC.

V usage is TRBV10-2 and J usage is TRBJ2-1; possibly TRBD2 for D (5 bases). Germline V gene lookup returns CDR1 WSHSY and CDR2 SAAADI. The length of the CDR3 is 15 residues. V lost 0 bases and J lost 2, with 8 bases in between. Here the CDR3 DNA reads TGCGCCAGCAGTGAGTCGGCTAGCCCCTACAATGAGCAGTTCTTC. This sequence encodes CASSESASPYNEQFF.

The V and J genes are TRBV5-1 and TRBJ2-3, with D maybe TRBD2 (6 bases). V gave up 1 base and J gave up 6 bases, with 18 bases separating them. The germline V gene has CDR1 SGHRS and CDR2 YFSETQ. CDR3 length: 16 amino acids. CDR3: CASSLPLATLGDTQYF. CDR3 nucleotides: TGCGCCAGCAGCTTGCCGCTAGCGACCCTGGGGGATACGCAGTATTTT.

The genes are TRBV7-2 and TRBJ2-3; D call uncertain. The V gene's germline CDR1 is SGHTA and CDR2 FQGNSA. CDR3 size: 13 residues. Trimming removed 5 bases from V and 0 bases from J, with 6 bases in between. In nucleotides, the CDR3 is TGTGCCAGCAGCCTTCCTAGCACAGATACGCAGTATTTT. This encodes CASSLPSTDTQYF.

This clone turned up a few times. The CDR3 spells CASSSPSGSAYEQYF. The CDR3 DNA follows: TGTGCCAGCAGCTCACCAAGCGGGAGCGCCTACGAGCAGTACTTC. The chain couples TRBV6-5 to TRBJ2-7; TRBD2 matches 8 bases. J gave up 2 bases and V 6 bases, and 9 bases lay outside the gene matches. Per germline, CDR1 MNHEY and CDR2 SVGAGI. The CDR3 length is 15 residues.

The V and J genes are TRBV7-8 and TRBJ2-2; TRBD2 matches at 7 bases. CDR1 is SGHVS and CDR2 is FQNEAQ in the germline V gene. With 6 bases clipped from V and 2 bases from J, the junction kept 12 bases outside the gene matches. This CDR3 has 17 residues. The CDR3 bases are TGTGCCAGCAGTTATTCGACCGGGACTACAAACACCGGGGAGCTGTTTTTT. Its protein is CASSYSTGTTNTGELFF.

This clone has a handful of counts. The chain carries TRBV19 and TRBJ2-7, with a weak D call TRBD1 (6 bases). This CDR3 spans 13 amino acids. In germline, CDR1 is LNHDA, CDR2 SQIVND (reference sequence). Trimming took 0 bases from V and 3 from J, leaving 6 bases between them. CDR3 sequence (DNA): TGTGCCAGTAGTATAGAACAGGGCTACGAGCAGTACTTC. Its protein is CASSIEQGYEQYF.

This rearrangement joins TRBV11-2 to TRBJ2-1; D is possibly TRBD1 (8 bases). Germline CDR1 is SGHAT and CDR2 is FQNNGV. There are 15 residues in the CDR3. V lost 4 bases, J lost 4 bases, and 14 bases lay in between. CDR3 bases: TGTGCCAGCAGCTCACAGGGGGGGACATACAATGAGCAGTTCTTC. Amino acids: CASSSQGGTYNEQFF.

The chain couples TRBV5-4 to TRBJ2-3; 7 bases are shared with TRBD1. In germline, CDR1 is SGHNT, CDR2 YYREEE (reference sequence). Losses at the gene ends were 4 bases for V and 3 bases for J; bases not matched to a gene: 8. The CDR3 is 15 residues long. CDR3 DNA sequence: TGTGCCAGCAGCGCCGGGACAGTCGGTACAGATACGCAGTATTTT. Its protein is CASSAGTVGTDTQYF.

Only one count was recorded for this clone. The V gene is TRBV6-7, the J gene TRBJ2-7; D perhaps matches TRBD1 (6 bases). TRBV6-7 is assigned to the ORF class and has an uncertain function. V was shortened by 2 bases and J by 2 bases, with 10 bases between the two germline ends. The CDR3 consists of 14 residues. CDR3 DNA sequence: TGTGCCAGCAGTTACCGGGACATTACCTACGAGCAGTACTTC. It translates to CASSYRDITYEQYF.

The V call is TRBV7-9, the J call TRBJ2-1; possibly TRBD2 for D (6 bases). Germline lookup yields CDR1 SEHNR and CDR2 FQNEAQ (reference sequence). The CDR3 sequence is 18 residues long. V was pared by 6 bases and J by 0 bases, with 21 bases between. The CDR3, as DNA: TGTGCCAGCAGGAGCTACTCGGGACTTCCTAGCTCCTACAATGAGCAGTTCTTC. This codes for CASRSYSGLPSSYNEQFF.

The J gene is TRBJ2-7, the V gene TRBV11-2; D might be TRBD2 (7 bases). V gave up 5 bases and J gave up 2 bases, with 22 bases separating them. CDR1 and CDR2 from the germline V gene are SGHAT and FQNNGV. CDR3 length: 17 amino acids. DNA of the CDR3: TGTGCCAGCAGCCTAACGTCGGGGGGCGAGGTGGCCTACGAGCAGTACTTC. The encoded protein is CASSLTSGGEVAYEQYF. Variable domain in full (rest from reference TRBV11-2 and TRBJ2-7): EAGVAQSPRYKIIEKRQSVAFWCNPISGHATLYWYQQILGQGPKLLIQFQNNGVVDDSQLPKDRFSAERLKGVDSTLKIQPAKLEDSAVYLCASSLTSGGEVAYEQYFGPGTRLTVT.

The chain has TRBV7-2 and TRBJ1-3; D might be TRBD1 (5 bases). Germline values: CDR1 SGHTA, CDR2 FQGNSA. The CDR3 runs to 16 residues. Trimming removed 5 bases at V and 1 base at J, with 15 bases between. The CDR3 is CASSPWTGLSGNTIYF. CDR3 nucleotides: TGTGCCAGCAGCCCCTGGACGGGACTTTCTGGAAACACCATATATTTT.

The chain joins TRBV28 to TRBJ2-6; unclear D gene. Germline V gene sequence: CDR1 MDHEN, CDR2 SYDVKM. The V gene lost 9 bases and the J gene lost 3 bases, with 6 bases spanning the gap. This CDR3 region has 12 residues. CDR3 protein: CASWSGANVLTF. For the CDR3, the DNA is TGTGCCAGTTGGAGTGGGGCCAACGTCCTGACTTTC.

The gene calls are TRBV7-9 and TRBJ2-3, with a possible D match to TRBD2 (5 bases). The CDR3 is 13 amino acids. V dropped 5 bases and J dropped 1 base, with 7 bases sitting between them. Looked up from germline, CDR1 is SEHNR and CDR2 is FQNEAQ (reference sequence). The CDR3 region is CASSRSGTDTQYF. CDR3 nucleotide sequence: TGTGCCAGCAGCCGTAGCGGCACAGATACGCAGTATTTT.

This clone was seen only a few times. The chain is built from TRBV7-2 and TRBJ1-1; D unclear. CDR3 length: 15 residues. Trimming shortened V by 4 bases and J by 0 bases, and 12 bases separated the two germline ends. Germline V CDR1 and CDR2: SGHTA, FQGNSA. As DNA, the CDR3 is TGTGCCAGCAGCTCACCTCCGGGTCTGAACACTGAAGCTTTCTTT. As protein: CASSSPPGLNTEAFF.

The gene calls are TRBV28 and TRBJ2-7, with D perhaps TRBD2 (6 bases). CDR1 and CDR2 from the germline V gene are MDHEN and SYDVKM. This CDR3 comprises 11 residues. The V end was cut by 6 bases, the J end by 7 bases, with 10 bases between. This CDR3 is CASSRRGEQYF. The CDR3, as DNA: TGTGCCAGCAGCCGCCGGGGGGAGCAGTACTTC.

The V call is TRBV4-2, the J call TRBJ2-7, with TRBD1 identical over 9 bases. The CDR3 has 15 residues. Germline V gene data show CDR1 as LGHNA and CDR2 as YNFKEQ. J gave up 2 bases and V 0 bases, and 2 bases lay outside the gene matches. CDR3 region: CASSQEGQGPYEQYF. CDR3 DNA sequence: TGTGCCAGCAGCCAAGAGGGACAGGGTCCCTACGAGCAGTACTTC.

The chain uses TRBV7-8 and TRBJ2-3; 9 positions match TRBD1. The CDR3 runs to 15 residues. V lost 2 bases, J lost 2 bases, and 2 bases stayed unmatched. The germline gives CDR1 SGHVS, CDR2 FQNEAQ. This CDR3 is CASSLRDRATDTQYF. CDR3 coding DNA: TGTGCCAGCAGCTTACGGGACAGGGCCACAGATACGCAGTATTTT.

The V call is TRBV28, the J call TRBJ1-5; D unresolved. The germline CDR1 and CDR2 sequences are MDHEN and SYDVKM. This CDR3 spans 12 amino acids. Deletions cut 3 bases from V and 11 bases from J, with 11 bases between. The CDR3 loop is CASSLGPRSQHF. In DNA, the CDR3 is TGTGCCAGCAGTTTGGGCCCTCGGTCCCAGCATTTT.

V is TRBV10-2 and J is TRBJ2-7, with TRBD2 matching 8 bases. The CDR3 contains 13 residues. Trimming cost V 6 bases and J 5 bases; bases outside gene matches: 6. Germline V gene lookup returns CDR1 WSHSY and CDR2 SAAADI. CDR3 residues: CASRPTSVHEQYF. CDR3 in DNA: TGCGCCAGCAGACCGACTAGCGTCCACGAGCAGTACTTC.

The V call is TRBV6-5, the J call TRBJ2-2, with D perhaps TRBD2 (5 bases). V lost 8 bases, J lost 6 bases, and 10 bases lay in between. Germline V gene lookup returns CDR1 MNHEY and CDR2 SVGAGI. The CDR3 is made up of 12 amino acids. CDR3 in amino acids: CASVGGPGELFF. In DNA, the CDR3 is TGTGCCAGCGTCGGCGGGCCCGGGGAGCTGTTTTTT.

J is TRBJ2-7 and V is TRBV11-2, with TRBD2 matching over 12 bases. CDR1 and CDR2 (germline): SGHAT, FQNNGV. The CDR3 length is 14 residues. V gave up 5 bases and J gave up 4 bases; unmatched junction bases: 3. The CDR3 spells CASSVGTSGYEQYF. CDR3 nucleotides: TGTGCCAGCAGCGTCGGGACTAGCGGGTACGAGCAGTACTTC.

V usage is TRBV5-4 and J usage is TRBJ2-1; D remains unclear. This CDR3 is built from 13 residues. V was trimmed by 0 bases and J by 7 bases, leaving 8 bases between them. Germline V gene data show CDR1 as SGHNT and CDR2 as YYREEE (reference sequence). CDR3 nucleotide sequence: TGTGCCAGCAGCTTGGGGCAGACTAATGAGCAGTTCTTC. It yields the protein CASSLGQTNEQFF.

The chain's CDR3 is CASRGQGDYGYTF. The CDR3 DNA is TGTGCCAGCAGGGGACAGGGCGATTATGGCTACACCTTC. The chain recombines TRBV2 with TRBJ1-2, with TRBD1 identical over 9 bases. Per the germline V gene, CDR1 is SNHLY and CDR2 is FYNNEI. CDR3 length equals 13 residues. V lost 6 bases, J lost 5 bases, and 4 bases stayed unmatched. The variable domain in full, with the rest retrieved from reference TRBV2 and TRBJ1-2, is EPEVTQTPSHQVTQMGQEVILRCVPISNHLYFYWYRQILGQKVEFLVSFYNNEISEKSEIFDDQFSVERPDGSNFTLKIRSTKLEDSAMYFCASRGQGDYGYTFGSGTRLTVV.

In DNA form, the CDR3 reads TGTGCCATCAGTGAGCCCCAAGACAGGGGGGGAGTATCTAGTCGCGGAACTGAAGCTTTCTTT. As protein: CAISEPQDRGGVSSRGTEAFF. The genes are TRBV10-3 and TRBJ1-1; 9 bases are shared with TRBD1. The CDR3 runs 21 residues. Germline trimming cut 2 bases from V and 5 bases from J; bases unmatched to any gene: 24. Germline CDR1 and CDR2: ENHRY and SYGVKD.

The chain joins TRBV11-2 to TRBJ2-7; D is possibly TRBD2 (6 bases). The V gene lost 4 bases and the J gene lost 0 bases, with 25 bases spanning the gap. This CDR3 spans 19 amino acids. Per the germline V gene, CDR1 is SGHAT and CDR2 is FQNNGV. The CDR3 is CASSSRFQHLGGGSYEQYF. The CDR3 DNA follows: TGTGCCAGCAGCTCCCGATTCCAACACCTGGGGGGAGGCTCCTACGAGCAGTACTTC.

CDR3 loop: CASSEAGDRVSGYTF. DNA of the CDR3: TGTGCCAGCAGTGAAGCGGGCGACAGGGTCTCTGGCTACACCTTC. The genes are TRBV2 and TRBJ1-2; 7 positions match TRBD1. The germline V gene encodes CDR1 SNHLY and CDR2 FYNNEI. Trimming cost V 0 bases and J 7 bases; bases outside gene matches: 8. The length of the CDR3 is 15 residues. Based on the CDR3 plus reference TRBV2 and TRBJ1-2, the full variable domain is EPEVTQTPSHQVTQMGQEVILRCVPISNHLYFYWYRQILGQKVEFLVSFYNNEISEKSEIFDDQFSVERPDGSNFTLKIRSTKLEDSAMYFCASSEAGDRVSGYTFGSGTRLTVV.

The chain is built from TRBV11-2 and TRBJ2-1; possibly TRBD2 for D (6 bases). Trimming cost V 1 base and J 9 bases, with 13 bases left between them. The CDR3 has 14 residues. Germline V lookup: CDR1 SGHAT, CDR2 FQNNGV. DNA of the CDR3: TGTGCCAGCAGCTTAGTTGGGGTGCGGGGTGAGCAGTTCTTC. This encodes CASSLVGVRGEQFF.

The rearrangement links TRBV9 to TRBJ2-3; possible D gene TRBD2, 6 bases. Trimming took off 0 bases at V and 5 bases at J, with 7 bases between the two ends. The CDR3 runs to 13 residues. Germline lookup yields CDR1 SGDLS and CDR2 YYNGEE. The CDR3 sequence: CASSVGREDTQYF. CDR3 in DNA: TGTGCCAGCAGCGTAGGGAGGGAAGATACGCAGTATTTT.